The sequence of this T cell receptor beta chain was determined in a study of T cell clusters in autoimmune cytopenias. Study findings and constraints: Physiological T cell clusters of healthy donors were apparently absent in primary autoimmune cytopenia patients. The T cell clusters came from computational analysis alone and lack functional validation. TRB repertoire shifts in secondary cytopenia and chronic lymphocytic leukemia mostly reflected lymphoma, not autoimmunity. A dominant lymphoma-associated repertoire apparently masked the cluster-lack signature in secondary cytopenia versus chronic lymphocytic leukemia.

Turning to this clonotype: Its antigen is unknown.

Germline assignment: CDR1 SGHRS and CDR2 YFSETQ. The CDR3 is made up of 16 amino acids. TRB amplification used approximately 250 ng of peripheral blood genomic DNA. Multiplex touch-down PCR amplified TRB using TRB-A and TRB-B pools in one tube. TCRdb reprocessed the multiplex PCR reads, with one entry per CDR3 protein and no DNA. Its listing shows more than 2,500 distinct CDR3 sequences. The sample consisted of peripheral blood. The clonotype comes from a human donor with an autoimmune cytopenia or autoimmune hepatitis (not recorded which). The chain uses TRBV5-1 and TRBJ1-2; TCRdb designates TRBD1, a call that cannot be tested without DNA. The CDR3 protein is CASSLEGAGLAYGYTF.